Below, 28 T cell receptor beta chains from the same sample are listed, as sequenced in a study of blood T cell repertoires in COVID-19. The method was immunoSEQ multiplex PCR; TCRdb's version includes in-frame clones alone and lacks a portion of them. There are fewer than 350,000 clones in the sample; approximately 90% occur only once, and about 3% lies in the top ten. Sequenced: PBMCs or T cells enriched from blood (not recorded which). The receptors shown here come from a man aged 35-49 years who had been exposed to COVID-19.

V gene TRBV19 combines with J gene TRBJ2-2, with D perhaps TRBD2 (6 bases). Trimming left V 9 bases short and J 4 bases short, with 18 bases between. The length of the CDR3 is 15 residues. Germline V gene lookup returns CDR1 LNHDA and CDR2 SQIVND (reference sequence). CDR3 protein: CASAAGYSGTGELFF. The CDR3 region has the DNA TGTGCCAGCGCAGCGGGTTATTCGGGCACCGGGGAGCTGTTTTTT.

The chain employs TRBV6-5 and TRBJ1-3, with no clear D. V lost 5 bases to trimming and J lost 0 bases, with 8 bases between them. CDR3 length equals 14 residues. CDR1 and CDR2 from the germline V gene are MNHEY and SVGAGI. The CDR3 loop is CASSRTGSGNTIYF. In DNA form, the CDR3 reads TGTGCCAGCAGTCGCACGGGCTCTGGAAACACCATATATTTT.

In its sample, this clone was seen a few times. The CDR3 region is CATSRDPRNNSPLHF. For the CDR3, the DNA is TGTGCCACCAGCAGAGACCCGAGAAATAATTCACCCCTCCACTTT. J is TRBJ1-6 and V is TRBV15; D is unclear. With 0 bases removed from V and 5 bases from J, the gap between germline ends came to 8 bases. CDR1 is LNHNV, CDR2 YYDKDF, per germline (reference sequence). The CDR3 runs to 15 residues.

V and J are TRBV28 and TRBJ1-1, with D possibly being TRBD1 (6 bases). The CDR3 length is 12 residues. Germline assignment: CDR1 MDHEN and CDR2 SYDVKM. Trimming pared 3 bases from V and 10 bases from J, leaving 12 bases between. CDR3 protein: CASSFQGKGAFF. In nucleotides, the CDR3 is TGTGCCAGCAGTTTCCAGGGGAAGGGAGCTTTCTTT.

The chain is built from TRBV3-1 (or the pseudogene TRBV3-2) and TRBJ2-3, with 8 bases identical to TRBD2. This CDR3 has 15 residues. Germline CDR1 LGHDT, CDR2 YNNKEL (reference sequence). The ends lost 4 bases at V and 7 bases at J; junction bases unmatched: 10. This CDR3 reads CASSRRGAGVHTQYF. The CDR3, as DNA: TGTGCCAGCAGCCGACGGGGAGCGGGAGTGCATACGCAGTATTTT.

V usage is TRBV4-3 and J usage is TRBJ2-3; D gene unclear. Germline V CDR1 and CDR2: LGHNA, YSLEER. The length of the CDR3 is 15 residues. The V and J ends lost 0 bases and 0 bases respectively, with 7 bases between them. The chain's CDR3 is CASSQDEVSTDTQYF. The DNA of the CDR3 is TGCGCCAGCAGCCAAGACGAGGTGAGCACAGATACGCAGTATTTT.

The chain couples TRBV30 to TRBJ2-3; the D gene is possibly TRBD2 (6 bases). CDR1 is GTSNPN and CDR2 is SVGIG in the germline V gene (reference sequence). V lost 3 bases, J lost 2 bases, and 15 bases lay in between. The CDR3 has 15 residues. In DNA form, the CDR3 reads TGTGCCTGGAGCGTCTATCTAGCGAACACAGATACGCAGTATTTT. Protein: CAWSVYLANTDTQYF.

The chain links TRBV15 to TRBJ1-5, with a possible D match to TRBD1 (6 bases). CDR1 is LNHNV, CDR2 YYDKDF, per germline (reference sequence). V lost 0 bases, J lost 8 bases, and 17 bases lay in between. CDR3 length: 16 amino acids. For the CDR3, the DNA is TGTGCCACCAGCAGAGATGTTGTCAGGGGCCAAAAGCCCCAGCATTTT. Translating it yields CATSRDVVRGQKPQHF.

This clone was found once. The V and J genes are TRBV2 and TRBJ1-4; a possible D gene is TRBD1 (6 bases). The V and J ends lost 5 bases and 5 bases respectively, with 12 bases between them. CDR3 length equals 14 residues. CDR1 is SNHLY, CDR2 FYNNEI, per germline. The CDR3 nucleotides read TGTGCCAGCAGTCCAGGGAGGGGGAATGAAAAACTGTTTTTT. As protein: CASSPGRGNEKLFF.

The gene calls are TRBV27 and TRBJ1-5; 8 bases fit TRBD1. The CDR3 is 16 amino acids. Germline V gene sequence: CDR1 MNHEY, CDR2 SMNVEV (reference sequence). J was trimmed by 4 bases and V by 4 bases; bases with no gene match: 9. The CDR3 region is CASSSRGTGYNQPQHF. CDR3 nucleotide sequence: TGTGCCAGCAGTTCTAGGGGGACAGGTTATAATCAGCCCCAGCATTTT.

The rearrangement links TRBV28 to TRBJ2-2; 7 positions agree with TRBD1. The CDR3 sequence is 15 residues long. Germline V gene sequence: CDR1 MDHEN, CDR2 SYDVKM. Trimming took 3 bases from V and 2 from J; bases not matched to a gene: 3. The CDR3 bases are TGTGCCAGCAGTTTGGGACAGTATAACACCGGGGAGCTGTTTTTT. This encodes CASSLGQYNTGELFF.

This chain links TRBV2 with TRBJ2-7; D is uncertain. V shed 5 bases and J shed 7 bases, with 9 bases lying between them. Germline CDR1 and CDR2: SNHLY and FYNNEI. The CDR3 is 11 amino acids. Here the CDR3 reads CASSTLREQYF. The CDR3 coding sequence is TGTGCCAGCAGTACTCTACGTGAGCAGTACTTC.

Only one count was recorded for this clone. V is TRBV27 and J is TRBJ1-2; D possibly corresponds to TRBD1 (5 bases). This CDR3 contains 13 residues. V was pared by 4 bases and J by 4 bases, with 10 bases between. In germline, CDR1 is MNHEY, CDR2 SMNVEV (reference sequence). The CDR3 nucleotides are TGTGCCAGCAGTTCGGGGGATCTCTATGGCTACACCTTC. This gives the protein CASSSGDLYGYTF.

The chain carries TRBV9 and TRBJ2-1; weak D call: TRBD2 (5 bases). The V gene lost 0 bases and the J gene lost 5 bases, with 12 bases spanning the gap. CDR3 length: 15 amino acids. Germline CDR1 reads SGDLS; CDR2 reads YYNGEE. The CDR3 is CASSVVASENNEQFF. The DNA of the CDR3 is TGTGCCAGCAGCGTAGTAGCGTCAGAAAACAATGAGCAGTTCTTC.

The chain joins TRBV10-2 to TRBJ2-7; D is possibly TRBD2 (6 bases). V was clipped by 7 bases and J by 3 bases, with 16 bases between them. CDR1 WSHSY and CDR2 SAAADI come from the germline V gene. There are 14 residues in the CDR3. CDR3 protein: CASTESGGYYEQYF. The DNA for the CDR3 is TGCGCCAGCACCGAGTCCGGGGGTTACTACGAGCAGTACTTC.

The V call is TRBV29-1, the J call TRBJ2-3, with D tentatively TRBD2 (6 bases). This CDR3 is built from 13 residues. The V gene lost 1 base and the J gene lost 3 bases, with 8 bases spanning the gap. Per the germline V gene, CDR1 is SQVTM and CDR2 is ANQGSEA. The CDR3 region is CSVEAGDTDTQYF. CDR3 DNA sequence: TGCAGCGTTGAAGCGGGAGATACAGATACGCAGTATTTT.

V is TRBV29-1 and J is TRBJ2-7; D not resolved. This CDR3 has 11 amino acids. V was clipped by 2 bases and J by 7 bases, with 9 bases between them. Looked up from germline, CDR1 is SQVTM and CDR2 is ANQGSEA. The CDR3 protein is CSVETFSEQYF. In DNA form, the CDR3 reads TGCAGCGTTGAAACATTTTCAGAGCAGTACTTC.

The rearrangement uses TRBV5-4 and TRBJ2-1; TRBD1 matches at 8 bases. The ends lost 2 bases at V and 8 bases at J; junction bases unmatched: 6. Per the germline V gene, CDR1 is SGHNT and CDR2 is YYREEE (reference sequence). The length of the CDR3 is 14 residues. The CDR3 sequence is CASSFSRGLDEQFF. The CDR3 bases are TGTGCCAGCAGCTTTAGCAGGGGGCTAGATGAGCAGTTCTTC.

The V call is TRBV5-1, the J call TRBJ2-1, with TRBD1 as a possible D gene (7 bases). In germline, CDR1 is SGHRS, CDR2 YFSETQ. The ends were cut back, 6 bases at V and 6 bases at J, with 10 bases in the middle. The CDR3 has 12 amino acids. The CDR3 coding sequence is TGCGCCAGCATGCAGGGGGGCAATGAGCAGTTCTTC. Its translation: CASMQGGNEQFF. The full variable domain, rest sourced from reference TRBV5-1 and TRBJ2-1, is KAGVTQTPRYLIKTRGQQVTLSCSPISGHRSVSWYQQTPGQGLQFLFEYFSETQRNKGNFPGRFSGRQFSNSRSEMNVSTLELGDSALYLCASMQGGNEQFFGPGTRLTVL.

Only one count was recorded for this clone. The rearrangement links TRBV3-1 (or the pseudogene TRBV3-2) to TRBJ2-5; 7 bases align to TRBD2. This CDR3 comprises 16 residues. Trimming removed 1 base from V and 2 bases from J; junction bases left unmatched: 7. Germline CDR1 reads LGHDT; CDR2 reads YNNKEL (reference sequence). The CDR3 DNA is TGTGCCAGCAGCCAAGGCGTTTGGGGGGGACAAGAGACCCAGTACTTC. Translated, it gives CASSQGVWGGQETQYF.

The CDR3 is CASSKGGWSSYNEQFF. CDR3 nucleotide sequence: TGTGCCAGCAGCAAAGGAGGCTGGAGCTCCTACAATGAGCAGTTCTTC. The chain uses TRBV21-1 and TRBJ2-1; the table's D call, TRBD2, was not checked against the DNA. TRBV21-1 is deemed a pseudogene. The CDR3 totals 16 residues.

The rearrangement joins TRBV5-1 to TRBJ2-5; no clear D gene. The V gene's germline CDR1 is SGHRS and CDR2 YFSETQ. CDR3 length: 13 amino acids. V was trimmed by 0 bases and J by 4 bases, leaving 7 bases between them. CDR3 coding DNA: TGCGCCAGCAGCTTGGCCTCCTCAGAGACCCAGTACTTC. It codes for CASSLASSETQYF.

This clone was seen a single time. The same CDR3 can be traced to other DNA sequences in this sample. The rearrangement links TRBV29-1 to TRBJ1-1, with unresolved D. The germline V and J ends were trimmed by 7 bases and 1 base, with 7 bases remaining between them. The germline gives CDR1 SQVTM, CDR2 ANQGSEA. CDR3 length equals 11 residues. The CDR3, as DNA: TGCAGCGCTACAGAGAACACTGAAGCTTTCTTT. It specifies CSATENTEAFF.

V is TRBV7-9 and J is TRBJ1-4; D possibly corresponds to TRBD1 (6 bases). Between the trimmed V and J ends, which lost 5 bases and 4 bases, there was a span of 11 bases. This CDR3 has 14 amino acids. Germline V gene data show CDR1 as SEHNR and CDR2 as FQNEAQ (reference sequence). CDR3 in DNA: TGTGCCAGCAGCCGATACAGGGATAATGAAAAACTGTTTTTT. Its translation is CASSRYRDNEKLFF. Drawing the rest from reference TRBV7-9 and TRBJ1-4, the complete variable domain is DTGVSQNPRHKITKRGQNVTFRCDPISEHNRLYWYRQTLGQGPEFLTYFQNEAQLEKSRLLSDRFSAERPKGSFSTLEIQRTEQGDSAMYLCASSRYRDNEKLFFGSGTQLSVL.

The chain combines TRBV28 with TRBJ1-2; 10 nucleotides line up with TRBD1. The CDR3 loop spans 15 amino acids. V gave up 6 bases and J gave up 4 bases; unmatched junction bases: 8. Germline CDR1 reads MDHEN; CDR2 reads SYDVKM. CDR3 region: CASRHGQGGIYGYTF. The CDR3 DNA is TGTGCCAGCAGACATGGACAGGGGGGAATCTATGGCTACACCTTC.

This clone appeared once. The chain links TRBV7-6 to TRBJ1-4, with D tentatively TRBD1 (5 bases). V was cut by 1 base and J by 2 bases, with 14 bases left in between. CDR1 and CDR2 from the germline V gene are SGHVS and FNYEAQ. This CDR3 comprises 17 residues. The CDR3 region is CASSLEHWAGTNEKLFF. CDR3 nucleotides: TGTGCCAGCAGCTTAGAGCATTGGGCAGGGACTAATGAAAAACTGTTTTTT.

V gene TRBV5-1 combines with J gene TRBJ2-6; a possible D gene is TRBD2 (5 bases). Germline CDR1 reads SGHRS; CDR2 reads YFSETQ. The V gene lost 5 bases and the J gene lost 3 bases, with 18 bases spanning the gap. The CDR3 is 17 residues long. CDR3 protein: CASRTTTSAGGANVLTF. DNA of the CDR3: TGCGCCAGCAGAACTACAACTAGTGCGGGTGGGGCCAACGTCCTGACTTTC.

This chain connects TRBV28 to TRBJ1-1; 7 bases line up with TRBD1. The trim removed 3 bases at V and 5 bases at J, leaving 12 bases unmatched. This CDR3 contains 16 residues. Germline values: CDR1 MDHEN, CDR2 SYDVKM. CDR3 bases: TGTGCCAGCAGTTTGCTTAGGGGGCAAGGTGGTACTGAAGCTTTCTTT. Translated: CASSLLRGQGGTEAFF.